The next 11 T cell receptor beta chains were all read from a single sample in a study of post-analysis software for immune sequencing data. General study findings and limits: Five or six TRBV segments appeared more often in patients than in controls, and TRBV5-6, TRBV5-1 and TRBV20-1 were among these.

Libraries were made from TCR beta cDNA, and they carried unique molecular identifiers. TCRdb itself ran the PCR reads through MiXCR, one entry per CDR3 protein. This table has hundreds of thousands of distinct CDR3 sequences, 30% appearing once. Their cognate antigens are unknown. The sequencing input was blood. The source of these receptors is a girl aged 5 to 17 with multiple sclerosis.

The chain carries TRBV28 and TRBJ1-5; TRBD1 aligns across 8 bases. This CDR3 has 14 residues. V shed 6 bases and J 5 bases; nucleotides not matched to a gene: 6. CDR1 MDHEN and CDR2 SYDVKM come from the germline V gene. The CDR3 protein is CASREAGGYQPQHF. DNA for the CDR3: TGTGCCAGCAGGGAGGCAGGGGGCTATCAGCCCCAGCATTTT.

This clonotype was seen once. V gene TRBV13 combines with J gene TRBJ1-1, with D maybe TRBD1 (6 bases). The CDR3 consists of 16 residues. The germline V gene has CDR1 PRHDT and CDR2 FYEKMQ (reference sequence). Trimming pared 1 base from V and 2 bases from J, leaving 14 bases between. The CDR3 nucleotides read TGTGCCAGCAGCTTAGCCCCACAGGGTATTAACACTGAAGCTTTCTTT. Amino acids: CASSLAPQGINTEAFF. The complete variable domain, with remaining parts taken from reference TRBV13 and TRBJ1-1, reads AAGVIQSPRHLIKEKRETATLKCYPIPRHDTVYWYQQGPGQDPQFLISFYEKMQSDKGSIPDRFSAQQFSDYHSELNMSSLELGDSALYFCASSLAPQGINTEAFFGQGTRLTVV.

The chain has TRBV20-1 and TRBJ1-1, with TRBD1 matching 9 bases. V was clipped by 4 bases and J by 4 bases; unmatched bases: 7. The CDR3 has 14 amino acids. Germline V lookup: CDR1 DFQATT, CDR2 SNEGSKA (reference sequence). The CDR3 coding sequence is TGCAGTGCTATGACAGGGGGAGTCGGCACTGAAGCTTTCTTT. Translated, it gives CSAMTGGVGTEAFF.

This clonotype appeared a few times. This sequence joins TRBV5-6 and TRBJ1-2; D possibly corresponds to TRBD1 (5 bases). Germline lookup yields CDR1 SGHDT and CDR2 YYEEEE. The CDR3 totals 16 residues. The ends were cut back, 0 bases at V and 5 bases at J, with 17 bases in the middle. The CDR3 nucleotides read TGTGCCAGCAGCTTGGAAGAGCAGGGCTTCCTTTATGGCTACACCTTC. Protein: CASSLEEQGFLYGYTF.

This clonotype was seen once. The chain recombines TRBV25-1 with TRBJ2-3; D is ambiguous. V was pared by 1 base and J by 4 bases, with 15 bases between. The CDR3 is made up of 16 amino acids. Germline V gene sequence: CDR1 MGHDK, CDR2 SYGVNS. This CDR3 reads CASSELLGIQSDTQYF. The CDR3 DNA follows: TGTGCCAGCAGTGAATTGTTGGGGATACAGTCAGATACGCAGTATTTT.

The chain couples TRBV5-1 to TRBJ1-1; 11 nucleotides agree with TRBD1. The germline V gene encodes CDR1 SGHRS and CDR2 YFSETQ. Trimming took 1 base from V and 1 from J; bases not matched to a gene: 9. The CDR3 has 18 amino acids. The CDR3 DNA sequence: TGCGCCAGCAGCTTGAGAGGACAGGGGGCGCTTCGGAACACTGAAGCTTTCTTT. Translating gives CASSLRGQGALRNTEAFF.

This clonotype showed up just once. The V gene is TRBV28, the J gene TRBJ2-1; maybe TRBD2 (6 bases). CDR3 length equals 15 residues. Trimming removed 4 bases at V and 6 bases at J, with 16 bases between. CDR1 and CDR2 (germline): MDHEN, SYDVKM. This chain's CDR3 is CASSWVGTGVNEQFF. CDR3 coding DNA: TGTGCCAGCAGTTGGGTGGGGACGGGAGTCAATGAGCAGTTCTTC.

In DNA form, the CDR3 reads TGCAGCGTTGTTAAGGCAGGCCAAGAGACCCAGTACTTC. This codes for CSVVKAGQETQYF. The chain links TRBV29-1 to TRBJ2-5; D not resolved. The CDR3 is made up of 13 amino acids. Germline values: CDR1 SQVTM, CDR2 ANQGSEA. The ends were cut back, 4 bases at V and 1 base at J, with 10 bases in the middle.

This chain uses TRBV5-1 with TRBJ1-4; D may be TRBD1 (5 bases). Germline V gene sequence: CDR1 SGHRS, CDR2 YFSETQ. V lost 1 base and J lost 5, with 12 bases in between. This CDR3 contains 15 residues. The CDR3, as DNA: TGCGCCAGCAGCTTGAAGGGGCAATCCAATGAAAAACTGTTTTTT. This codes for CASSLKGQSNEKLFF.

This clonotype was observed at least ten times. The V and J genes are TRBV5-1 and TRBJ2-1, with D hard to call. There are 13 residues in the CDR3. V lost 0 bases, J lost 5 bases, and 6 bases lay in between. CDR1 SGHRS and CDR2 YFSETQ come from the germline V gene. CDR3 sequence (DNA): TGCGCCAGCAGCTTGGTGGGCAACAATGAGCAGTTCTTC. Encoded protein: CASSLVGNNEQFF.

Only a few counts were recorded for this clonotype. The chain uses TRBV5-1 and TRBJ2-7, with D perhaps matching TRBD1 (5 bases). V lost 2 bases, J lost 2 bases, and 11 bases lay in between. Germline CDR1 reads SGHRS; CDR2 reads YFSETQ. This CDR3 has 14 amino acids. CDR3 DNA sequence: TGCGCCAGCAGCTTCCTTGGCAGGGCCTACGAGCAGTACTTC. This encodes CASSFLGRAYEQYF.